The 23 T cell receptor beta chains below all came from one sample that was sequenced in a study of cytomegalovirus exposure and HLA in healthy donors. The method was immunoSEQ multiplex PCR; TCRdb's version includes in-frame clones alone and lacks a portion of them. Of about 83,000 clones listed, approximately 96% were seen once; the top ten hold 1.3%. Source material: PBMCs. Every receptor here comes from a woman younger than 35 in good health and CMV-seronegative.

The genes are TRBV7-2 and TRBJ1-1, with D maybe TRBD1 (5 bases). V gave up 5 bases and J gave up 6 bases, with 7 bases separating them. The CDR3 loop spans 11 amino acids. Germline CDR1 and CDR2: SGHTA and FQGNSA. The CDR3: CASSAGPEAFF. CDR3 bases: TGTGCCAGCAGCGCGGGACCTGAAGCTTTCTTT. The full variable domain, with the rest looked up from reference TRBV7-2 and TRBJ1-1, is GAGVSQSPSNKVTEKGKDVELRCDPISGHTALYWYRQSLGQGLEFLIYFQGNSAPDKSGLPSDRFSAERTGGSVSTLTIQRTQQEDSAVYLCASSAGPEAFFGQGTRLTVV.

This CDR3 is CASSVQRGWGSTDTQYF. The CDR3 DNA reads TGTGCCAGCAGTGTGCAGCGGGGCTGGGGGAGCACAGATACGCAGTATTTT. V is TRBV2 and J is TRBJ2-3; 7 nucleotides agree with TRBD2. The CDR3 loop spans 17 amino acids. V lost 4 bases and J lost 0; bases outside the gene matches: 10. Germline CDR1 and CDR2: SNHLY and FYNNEI.

The CDR3 here is CATTTTTGGANYGYTF. The CDR3 DNA reads TGTGCCACAACAACCACTACAGGGGGCGCGAACTATGGCTACACCTTC. The chain recombines TRBV10-3 with TRBJ1-2; 9 nucleotides line up with TRBD1. CDR1 is ENHRY and CDR2 is SYGVKD in the germline V gene. Losses at the gene ends were 10 bases for V and 2 bases for J; bases not matched to a gene: 14. The CDR3 has 16 amino acids.

The chain uses TRBV2 and TRBJ2-7, with 10 bases aligning to TRBD2. Per the germline V gene, CDR1 is SNHLY and CDR2 is FYNNEI. The CDR3 is 13 amino acids. J was trimmed by 1 base and V by 9 bases; bases with no gene match: 3. The CDR3 here is CARRTSGSYEQYF. The DNA of the CDR3 is TGTGCCAGAAGGACTAGCGGTTCCTACGAGCAGTACTTC.

This chain links TRBV19 with TRBJ2-2; tentatively, D is TRBD2 (6 bases). CDR1 is LNHDA, CDR2 SQIVND, per germline (reference sequence). The CDR3 covers 15 residues. Trimming left V 5 bases short and J 4 bases short, with 14 bases between. The DNA for the CDR3 is TGTGCCAGTAGTCCTCAAGGGGACTTCACCGGGGAGCTGTTTTTT. Translation: CASSPQGDFTGELFF.

The V and J genes are TRBV6-5 and TRBJ2-7; TRBD1 matches at 10 bases. J lost 2 bases, V lost 0 bases, and 1 base had no gene match. The CDR3 extends over 15 amino acids. Germline V gives CDR1 MNHEY, CDR2 SVGAGI. The CDR3 DNA reads TGTGCCAGCAGTTACTCGACAGGGGGCGCCTACGAGCAGTACTTC. As protein: CASSYSTGGAYEQYF.

V usage is TRBV5-1 and J usage is TRBJ1-5, with TRBD1 matching 8 bases. Trimming removed 0 bases from V and 5 bases from J; junction bases left unmatched: 4. The CDR3 runs to 15 residues. The germline V gene encodes CDR1 SGHRS and CDR2 YFSETQ. The CDR3 spells CASSLGTGNHQPQHF. The DNA of the CDR3 is TGCGCCAGCAGCTTGGGGACAGGGAACCATCAGCCCCAGCATTTT.

V and J are TRBV18 and TRBJ2-3, with TRBD2 identical over 8 bases. Germline CDR1 and CDR2: KGHSH and LQKENI. The V and J ends lost 3 bases and 11 bases, in that order; junction bases with no gene match: 7. The CDR3 loop spans 13 amino acids. The CDR3 bases are TGTGCCAGCTCACCGGCCGGGACTAGTGAGCAGTATTTT. Its translation is CASSPAGTSEQYF.

The CDR3 region is CASSEPLSLTSGRAYEQYF. CDR3 DNA sequence: TGTGCCAGCAGTGAACCCCTAAGCCTAACTAGCGGGAGGGCCTACGAGCAGTACTTC. V is TRBV2 and J is TRBJ2-7, with 13 bases matching TRBD2. With 2 bases clipped from V and 2 bases from J, the junction kept 12 bases outside the gene matches. Germline CDR1 reads SNHLY; CDR2 reads FYNNEI. CDR3 length: 19 residues.

V gene TRBV28 combines with J gene TRBJ1-2, with 10 positions matching TRBD1. Germline-derived CDR1 and CDR2 are MDHEN and SYDVKM. V lost 1 base and J lost 10; bases outside the gene matches: 6. The CDR3 runs to 14 residues. CDR3: CASSLFDRGLYYTF. CDR3 nucleotide sequence: TGTGCCAGCAGTTTATTCGACAGGGGGCTCTACTACACCTTC.

This chain connects TRBV6-8 to TRBJ2-7; 7 bases match TRBD2. Germline-derived CDR1 and CDR2 are MNHGY and SAAAGT. V gave up 7 bases and J gave up 5 bases; unmatched junction bases: 8. The CDR3 spans 13 residues. CDR3: CASTYLLADEQYF. CDR3 bases: TGTGCCAGCACCTACCTCCTAGCGGACGAGCAGTACTTC.

V and J are TRBV13 and TRBJ2-7, with a tentative D call TRBD2 (5 bases). CDR3 length: 13 amino acids. Trimming pared 4 bases from V and 7 bases from J, leaving 14 bases between. Germline loops: CDR1 PRHDT, CDR2 FYEKMQ (reference sequence). CDR3 sequence: CASSSAGNLEQYF. CDR3 DNA sequence: TGTGCCAGCAGCTCAGCCGGGAACCTTGAGCAGTACTTC.

This clone was picked up one time. The V gene is TRBV6-5, the J gene TRBJ1-3; no clear D gene. There are 15 residues in the CDR3. V lost 4 bases to trimming and J lost 4 bases, with 14 bases between them. Germline CDR1 is MNHEY and CDR2 is SVGAGI. The CDR3 loop is CASSSVGALGNTIYF. As DNA, the CDR3 is TGTGCCAGCAGTTCAGTGGGCGCCTTAGGAAACACCATATATTTT.

This chain connects TRBV13 to TRBJ2-1; 10 bases agree with TRBD2. CDR1 PRHDT and CDR2 FYEKMQ come from the germline V gene (reference sequence). V dropped 1 base and J dropped 2; count of bases not matched to a gene: 8. The CDR3 covers 18 residues. CDR3 coding DNA: TGTGCCAGCAGCTTAGTAGCCCTAGCGGGAGACGCCTACAATGAGCAGTTCTTC. The encoded protein is CASSLVALAGDAYNEQFF.

CDR3 amino acids: CASSLDRVSYEQYF. In DNA, the CDR3 is TGTGCCAGCAGTTTGGACAGGGTTTCCTACGAGCAGTACTTC. The rearrangement joins TRBV28 to TRBJ2-7, with 8 positions matching TRBD1. The length of the CDR3 is 14 residues. Germline CDR1 MDHEN, CDR2 SYDVKM. V shed 3 bases, J shed 1 base, and the junction held 2 bases outside the gene matches.

Here the CDR3 reads CASSSQTQKYNEQFF. The CDR3 DNA reads as TGTGCCAGCAGCTCGCAGACTCAAAAATACAATGAGCAGTTCTTC. The chain combines TRBV11-2 with TRBJ2-1, with D uncertain. The CDR3 has 15 amino acids. Germline V gives CDR1 SGHAT, CDR2 FQNNGV. Trimming pared 4 bases from V and 4 bases from J, leaving 14 bases between.

The rearrangement uses TRBV6-1 and TRBJ2-1, with 8 nucleotides matching TRBD2. Per the germline V gene, CDR1 is MNHNS and CDR2 is SASEGT. CDR3 length: 19 residues. J gave up 4 bases and V 2 bases, and 16 bases lay outside the gene matches. CDR3 region: CASSELHAGGHRDYNEQFF. DNA of the CDR3: TGTGCCAGCAGTGAACTACACGCGGGAGGTCACAGGGATTACAATGAGCAGTTCTTC.

The chain is built from TRBV6-5 and TRBJ2-1; 12 bases match TRBD1. In germline, CDR1 is MNHEY, CDR2 SVGAGI. Germline trimming cut 0 bases from V and 9 bases from J; bases unmatched to any gene: 6. This CDR3 contains 16 residues. CDR3 nucleotides: TGTGCCAGCAGTTACTCCTTCGGGACAGGGGGCCTTGAGCAGTTCTTC. Translating it yields CASSYSFGTGGLEQFF.

This clone was observed once. The chain carries TRBV18 and TRBJ2-7; D possibly corresponds to TRBD1 (5 bases). The CDR3 consists of 14 residues. V lost 2 bases to trimming and J lost 4 bases, with 12 bases between them. The V gene's germline CDR1 is KGHSH and CDR2 LQKENI. The CDR3 is CASSPRQGSYEQYF. The DNA of the CDR3 is TGTGCCAGCTCACCAAGGCAGGGATCTTACGAGCAGTACTTC. Using reference TRBV18 and TRBJ2-7 for the parts outside the CDR3, the full variable domain is NAGVMQNPRHLVRRRGQEARLRCSPMKGHSHVYWYRQLPEEGLKFMVYLQKENIIDESGMPKERFSAEFPKEGPSILRIQQVVRGDSAAYFCASSPRQGSYEQYFGPGTRLTVT.

The rearrangement uses TRBV28 and TRBJ2-1; 7 positions agree with TRBD1. V trimming: 5 bases; J trimming: 9 bases; junction bases outside the gene matches: 10. CDR1 and CDR2 (germline): MDHEN, SYDVKM. This CDR3 has 14 residues. CDR3 amino acids: CASSEGDRVREQFF. For the CDR3, the DNA is TGTGCCAGCAGTGAGGGAGACAGGGTCCGTGAGCAGTTCTTC.

The chain carries TRBV28 and TRBJ2-3, with 12 bases identical to TRBD2. The J segment lost 3 bases and the V segment lost 0 bases, leaving 7 bases of the junction unmatched. CDR1 and CDR2 (germline): MDHEN, SYDVKM. The CDR3 has 18 residues. For the CDR3, the DNA is TGTGCCAGCAGTTTATGGGGGGTAGGGACTAGCGGGACAGATACGCAGTATTTT. Its protein product is CASSLWGVGTSGTDTQYF.

The chain links TRBV7-9 to TRBJ1-5; TRBD1 might be the D (5 bases). The germline V and J ends were trimmed by 0 bases and 5 bases, with 8 bases remaining between them. This CDR3 is built from 14 residues. CDR1 and CDR2 from the germline V gene are SEHNR and FQNEAQ (reference sequence). In DNA form, the CDR3 reads TGTGCCAGCAGCTTAGCCGGGGGGGATCAGCCCCAGCATTTT. This sequence encodes CASSLAGGDQPQHF.

The V call is TRBV5-5, the J call TRBJ1-5; D unresolved. Trimming took 2 bases from V and 3 from J, leaving 9 bases between them. This CDR3 contains 14 residues. Germline lookup yields CDR1 SGHKS and CDR2 YYEKEE (reference sequence). The CDR3 sequence is CASSFGVPNQPQHF. The CDR3 nucleotides are TGTGCCAGCAGCTTCGGGGTCCCCAATCAGCCCCAGCATTTT.